These 16 T cell receptor beta chains originate from one sample sequenced in a study of identical twins. Each CDR3 protein gets one entry after TCRdb re-called the 5' RACE reads with MiXCR. The data show some 440,000 distinct CDR3 sequences, about 24% seen once. These sequences were also reported in another study, on T cells expressing NK-cell markers.

Sequenced: CD4+ T cells sorted from blood. The receptors shown here come from a woman aged 18-30 years in good health.

This sequence joins TRBV9 and TRBJ2-3; TRBD2 agrees at 8 bases. This CDR3 region has 15 residues. V was clipped by 4 bases and J by 2 bases; unmatched bases: 6. Looked up from germline, CDR1 is SGDLS and CDR2 is YYNGEE. CDR3 sequence: CASSRGGLVTDTQYF. The CDR3 region has the DNA TGTGCCAGCAGCAGAGGGGGACTAGTCACAGATACGCAGTATTTT.

V is TRBV3-1 and J is TRBJ1-6, with TRBD1 matching 7 bases. This CDR3 is 15 amino acids long. In germline, CDR1 is LGHDT, CDR2 YNNKEL (reference sequence). J was trimmed by 6 bases and V by 2 bases; bases with no gene match: 4. The CDR3 coding sequence is TGTGCCAGCAGCCAAATGGACAGGAGTAATTCACCCCTCCACTTT. Amino acid sequence: CASSQMDRSNSPLHF.

This clonotype was recorded once. The rearrangement joins TRBV3-1 to TRBJ2-7; D gene unclear. This CDR3 region has 13 residues. Trimming pared 5 bases from V and 7 bases from J, leaving 15 bases between. Germline V CDR1 and CDR2: LGHDT, YNNKEL (reference sequence). The CDR3 protein is CASSSTLVEEQYF. The CDR3 region has the DNA TGTGCCAGCAGCTCCACCTTAGTTGAGGAGCAGTACTTC.

The chain uses TRBV7-6 and TRBJ2-3; 14 bases are shared with TRBD2. J lost 3 bases, V lost 5 bases, and 16 bases had no gene match. The CDR3 extends over 20 amino acids. Per the germline V gene, CDR1 is SGHVS and CDR2 is FNYEAQ. CDR3 region: CASSRRPGTSGRGFTDTQYF. Written as DNA, the CDR3 is TGTGCCAGCAGCCGCCGCCCCGGGACTAGCGGGAGAGGTTTTACAGATACGCAGTATTTT.

This clonotype was detected only once. V and J are TRBV15 and TRBJ2-7; D remains ambiguous. Trimming cost V 1 base and J 5 bases, with 9 bases left between them. This CDR3 has 13 amino acids. Germline assignment: CDR1 LNHNV and CDR2 YYDKDF (reference sequence). CDR3 sequence: CATSRVKIHEQYF. The CDR3 region has the DNA TGTGCCACCAGCAGAGTTAAGATCCACGAGCAGTACTTC.

This chain links TRBV20-1 with TRBJ2-3, with D perhaps assigned TRBD1 or TRBD2 (6 bases each). The CDR3 runs to 17 residues. V was cut by 1 base and J by 4 bases, with 21 bases left in between. Germline V gene sequence: CDR1 DFQATT, CDR2 SNEGSKA (reference sequence). The CDR3 bases are TGCAGTGCTAGAGGGGGGGCCGGGGGCGATACCTCAGATACGCAGTATTTT. Amino acids: CSARGGAGGDTSDTQYF.

This clonotype has at least ten counts. The chain couples TRBV5-1 to TRBJ2-5; tentative D call: TRBD1 (6 bases). The CDR3 sequence is 12 residues long. Germline V gene lookup returns CDR1 SGHRS and CDR2 YFSETQ. Trimming removed 4 bases at V and 8 bases at J, with 12 bases between. Here the CDR3 DNA reads TGCGCCAGCAGCGAGGACAGTTCAACCCAGTACTTC. The encoded protein is CASSEDSSTQYF.

The chain links TRBV7-3 to TRBJ1-2, with a possible D match to TRBD1 (6 bases). CDR1 is SGHTA, CDR2 FQGTGA, per germline. The V gene lost 5 bases and the J gene lost 4 bases, with 11 bases spanning the gap. This CDR3 region has 13 residues. CDR3 nucleotide sequence: TGTGCCAGCAGCGTCGGAGGGGGCTATGGCTACACCTTC. Protein: CASSVGGGYGYTF. Filled out from reference TRBV7-3 and TRBJ1-2, the complete variable domain reads GAGVSQTPSNKVTEKGKYVELRCDPISGHTALYWYRQSLGQGPEFLIYFQGTGAADDSGLPNDRFFAVRPEGSVSTLKIQRTERGDSAVYLCASSVGGGYGYTFGSGTRLTVV.

The V and J genes are TRBV7-2 and TRBJ1-4; D is perhaps TRBD1 (5 bases). The CDR3 runs 14 residues. V lost 3 bases and J lost 7, with 12 bases in between. Per the germline V gene, CDR1 is SGHTA and CDR2 is FQGNSA. Here the CDR3 reads CASSFRDGGEKLFF. As DNA, the CDR3 is TGTGCCAGCAGCTTTCGGGACGGGGGTGAAAAACTGTTTTTT. Complete variable domain (other parts from reference TRBV7-2 and TRBJ1-4): GAGVSQSPSNKVTEKGKDVELRCDPISGHTALYWYRQSLGQGLEFLIYFQGNSAPDKSGLPSDRFSAERTGGSVSTLTIQRTQQEDSAVYLCASSFRDGGEKLFFGSGTQLSVL.

This chain connects TRBV20-1 to TRBJ1-3; TRBD1 matches 10 bases. Looked up from germline, CDR1 is DFQATT and CDR2 is SNEGSKA (reference sequence). CDR3 length equals 14 residues. V lost 6 bases to trimming and J lost 3 bases; unmatched junction nucleotides: 5. CDR3 in amino acids: CSADRGPNGNTIYF. The CDR3 DNA follows: TGCAGTGCCGACAGGGGGCCGAATGGAAACACCATATATTTT.

The chain carries TRBV5-1 and TRBJ1-3; no reliable D call. The CDR3 has 14 residues. V lost 1 base, J lost 0 bases, and 5 bases lay in between. CDR1 is SGHRS, CDR2 YFSETQ, per germline. The CDR3 protein is CASSLTLSGNTIYF. CDR3 coding DNA: TGCGCCAGCAGCTTGACGCTCTCTGGAAACACCATATATTTT.

This clonotype was counted a few times. This chain connects TRBV5-1 to TRBJ2-2; TRBD1 matches at 11 bases. The CDR3 sequence is 15 residues long. With V trimmed by 3 bases and J by 5 bases, 3 bases remained unmatched. CDR1 SGHRS and CDR2 YFSETQ come from the germline V gene. The CDR3 loop reads CASSYGQGATGELFF. The CDR3 DNA is TGCGCCAGCAGCTACGGACAGGGGGCAACCGGGGAGCTGTTTTTT.

The J gene is TRBJ1-1, the V gene TRBV28; D gene uncertain. Germline assignment: CDR1 MDHEN and CDR2 SYDVKM. CDR3 length: 12 residues. V was trimmed by 4 bases and J by 3 bases, leaving 6 bases between them. CDR3 coding DNA: TGTGCCAGCAGTTGGCGGGACACTGAAGCTTTCTTT. It codes for CASSWRDTEAFF.

The DNA for the CDR3 is TGCGCCAGCAGCTTGGGGGACAGCCATCAAGAGACCCAGTACTTC. Translating gives CASSLGDSHQETQYF. The V and J genes are TRBV5-1 and TRBJ2-5, with TRBD1 matching 7 bases. V lost 0 bases, J lost 2 bases, and 4 bases stayed unmatched. This CDR3 contains 15 residues. The germline V gene encodes CDR1 SGHRS and CDR2 YFSETQ.

The chain recombines TRBV20-1 with TRBJ2-5; TRBD2 might be the D (5 bases). The germline V and J ends were trimmed by 6 bases and 4 bases, with 12 bases remaining between them. The CDR3 length is 12 residues. Germline V gene data show CDR1 as DFQATT and CDR2 as SNEGSKA (reference sequence). CDR3 loop: CSARRDSETQYF. The CDR3 DNA is TGCAGTGCCCGCCGGGATTCAGAGACCCAGTACTTC.

The V call is TRBV7-9, the J call TRBJ1-1; D is unresolved. The V end was cut by 7 bases, the J end by 1 base, with 13 bases between. Per the germline V gene, CDR1 is SEHNR and CDR2 is FQNEAQ (reference sequence). The CDR3 has 14 amino acids. The CDR3 nucleotides are TGTGCCAGCAACACCCGCCGGGGGAACACTGAAGCTTTCTTT. Encoded protein: CASNTRRGNTEAFF.